The rows below give T cell receptor beta chains drawn from one sample of a study of cytomegalovirus exposure and HLA in healthy donors. The data were produced by immunoSEQ multiplex PCR, yet TCRdb's version contains in-frame clones alone and is incomplete. This sample has roughly 160,000 clones; around 80% occur once, and the top ten carry over 3%. Material: PBMCs. These receptors all come from a woman in her 50s in good health and CMV-seropositive. Both conserved end residues are part of each CDR3. Not every row has a clone size; where given, it reads once, few, many or a size class.

CASSARQGAAYNEQFF once TRBJ2-1 TRBV11-1
CASSSSVAGVGLSDEQFF . TRBJ2-1 TRBV11-3
CAGGANQPQHF few TRBJ1-5 TRBV19
CASKSLAGPSSYNEQFF . TRBJ2-1 TRBV19
CASSPGGGAGTEAFF . TRBJ1-1 TRBV19
CASQRLRGNEQFF . TRBJ2-1 TRBV27
CASSLALAGVGYNEQFF . TRBJ2-1 TRBV7-2
CASSERRGAPDTQYF few TRBJ2-3 TRBV2
CASSLSRFNQPQHF . TRBJ1-5 TRBV28
CASSPGERALTDTQYF . TRBJ2-3 TRBV13
CASSYLRTAEAFF . TRBJ1-1 TRBV6-5
CAWSVREGDTGELFF . TRBJ2-2 TRBV30
CASSVVSLSGQGLF . TRBJ2-7 TRBV2
CASSLAGGATNEQFF . TRBJ2-1 TRBV5-6
CASSLGGANEQFF once TRBJ2-1 TRBV27
CASTPDRDAYGYTF . TRBJ1-2 TRBV19
CASSPSGTPEQFF . TRBJ2-1 TRBV28
CSVDTSGQNNEQFF . TRBJ2-1 TRBV29-1
CASSLEVRSNYGYTF . TRBJ1-2 TRBV5-5
CASSPRTGGNSPLHF . TRBJ1-6 TRBV11-2
CASSMEDGLTNQPQHF once TRBJ1-5 TRBV19
CASSPGGMANGYTF . TRBJ1-2 TRBV19
CAITTYGISGNTIYF . TRBJ1-3 TRBV7-9
CASSLIAGYGDEQFF . TRBJ2-1 TRBV7-2
CASSPSGGQGKNEQYF few TRBJ2-7 TRBV18
CASSRSGLDTQYF . TRBJ2-3 TRBV7-2